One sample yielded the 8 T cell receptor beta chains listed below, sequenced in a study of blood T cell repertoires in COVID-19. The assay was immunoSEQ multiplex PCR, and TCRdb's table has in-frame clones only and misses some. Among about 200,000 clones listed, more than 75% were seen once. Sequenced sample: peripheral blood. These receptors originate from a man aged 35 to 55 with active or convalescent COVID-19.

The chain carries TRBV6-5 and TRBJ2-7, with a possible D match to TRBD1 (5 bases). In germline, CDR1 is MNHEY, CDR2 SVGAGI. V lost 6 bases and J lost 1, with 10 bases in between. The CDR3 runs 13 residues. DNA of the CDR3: TGTGCCAGCAGCTTAGACAGATCCTACGAGCAGTACTTC. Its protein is CASSLDRSYEQYF.

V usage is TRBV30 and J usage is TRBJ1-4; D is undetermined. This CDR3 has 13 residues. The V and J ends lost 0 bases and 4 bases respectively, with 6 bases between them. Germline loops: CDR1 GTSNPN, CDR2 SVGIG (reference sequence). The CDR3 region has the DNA TGTGCCTGGAGTGTCCCGGTTAATGAAAAACTGTTTTTT. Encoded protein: CAWSVPVNEKLFF.

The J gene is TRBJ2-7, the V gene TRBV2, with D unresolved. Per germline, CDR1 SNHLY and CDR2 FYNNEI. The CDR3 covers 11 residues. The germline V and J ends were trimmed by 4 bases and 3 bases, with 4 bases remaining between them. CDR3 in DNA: TGTGCCAGCAGTGTAGACTACGAGCAGTACTTC. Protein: CASSVDYEQYF.

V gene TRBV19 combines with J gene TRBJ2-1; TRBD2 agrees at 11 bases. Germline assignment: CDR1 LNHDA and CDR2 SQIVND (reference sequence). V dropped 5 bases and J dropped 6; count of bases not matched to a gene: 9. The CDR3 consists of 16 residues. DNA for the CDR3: TGTGCCAGTAGTGAGTCTAGCGGGGGGAAATTCAATGAGCAGTTCTTC. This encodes CASSESSGGKFNEQFF. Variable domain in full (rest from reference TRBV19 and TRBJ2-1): DGGITQSPKYLFRKEGQNVTLSCEQNLNHDAMYWYRQDPGQGLRLIYYSQIVNDFQKGDIAEGYSVSREKKESFPLTVTSAQKNPTAFYLCASSESSGGKFNEQFFGPGTRLTVL.

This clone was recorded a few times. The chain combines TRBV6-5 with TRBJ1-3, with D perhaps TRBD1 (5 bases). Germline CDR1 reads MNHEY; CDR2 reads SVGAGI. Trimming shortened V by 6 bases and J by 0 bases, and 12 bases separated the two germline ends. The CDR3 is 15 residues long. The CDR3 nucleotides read TGTGCCAGCAGGCCAGGGTCCAGCTCTGGAAACACCATATATTTT. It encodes CASRPGSSSGNTIYF.

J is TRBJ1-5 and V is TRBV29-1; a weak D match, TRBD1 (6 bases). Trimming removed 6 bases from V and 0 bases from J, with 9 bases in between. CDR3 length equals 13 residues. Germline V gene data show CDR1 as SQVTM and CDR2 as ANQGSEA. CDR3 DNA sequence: TGCAGCGTGGCGGACAGTAGCAATCAGCCCCAGCATTTT. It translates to CSVADSSNQPQHF.

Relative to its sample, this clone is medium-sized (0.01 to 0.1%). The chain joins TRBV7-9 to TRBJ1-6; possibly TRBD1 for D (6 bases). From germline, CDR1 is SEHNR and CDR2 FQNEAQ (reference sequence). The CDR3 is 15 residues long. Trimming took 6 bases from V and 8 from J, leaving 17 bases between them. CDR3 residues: CASSWTAYNDSPLHF. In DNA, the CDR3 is TGTGCCAGCAGTTGGACAGCCTACAATGATTCACCCCTCCACTTT.

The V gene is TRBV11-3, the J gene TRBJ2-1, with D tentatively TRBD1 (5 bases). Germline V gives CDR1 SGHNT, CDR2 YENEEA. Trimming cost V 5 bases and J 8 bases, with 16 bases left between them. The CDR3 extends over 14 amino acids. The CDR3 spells CASSLRPGSHEQFF. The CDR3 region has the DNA TGTGCCAGCAGCCTAAGACCAGGGTCCCATGAGCAGTTCTTC.